This TCR beta chain came from a study of regulatory T cells in long-lasting Graves disease. Sequencing libraries for TCR beta were prepared with iRepertoire HTBI primers and Arm-PCR of CDR3 regions. TCRdb used MiXCR to reprocess the multiplex PCR reads, holding one entry per CDR3 protein. Among about 470,000 distinct CDR3 sequences listed, about 16% were seen once. Specified time point: newly diagnosed GD, antithyroid drugs for less than 3 months. Researchers made the TCR library from RNA that was extracted from PBMCs. EDTA tubes received about 9.3 milliliters of collected peripheral blood. This clonotype has only a few counts. The sample was also reused in another study, on T cells in Graves' hyperthyroidism and ophthalmopathy. In that study: Expanded thyroid clonotypes (above 0.001) were mostly also found in blood. Ophthalmopathy was predicted by the model a median of roughly 6.6 months ahead of onset.

The specimen comprised peripheral blood mononuclear cells (PBMCs), sampled at new diagnosis, from a patient treated with antithyroid drugs. This TCR was sampled from a woman in her thirties with Graves disease.

The CDR3 is CASSPIVGGNQPQHF. CDR3 bases: TGTGCCAGCAGCCCCATTGTTGGGGGCAATCAGCCCCAGCATTTT. The chain couples TRBV7-9 to TRBJ1-5, with D unclear. The CDR3 is 15 amino acids. CDR1 and CDR2 (germline): SEHNR, FQNEAQ (reference sequence). The ends were cut back, 5 bases at V and 2 bases at J, with 13 bases in the middle.